This TCR beta chain was recorded in a study of T cell repertoires in ileal Crohn's disease. As for the study in general: At surgery, less than 45% of patients smoked, with median disease duration about eight years. Study-level findings and limits: Endoscopic recurrence occurred in every patient whose clonality exceeded 26.8%.

The V gene's germline CDR1 is MNHNS and CDR2 SASEGT. Germline trimming cut 0 bases from V and 6 bases from J; bases unmatched to any gene: 7. This CDR3 has 18 amino acids. Only in-frame clones appear in the TCRdb table, and some are missing; sequencing was by immunoSEQ multiplex PCR. The sample comprises over 5,000 clones, around 87% of which are singletons, and roughly 0.83% rests with the top ten. Lamina propria lymphocytes from surgical specimens were isolated on a density gradient before sorting. With regard to this clone: Its antigen remains unknown.

The origin of this receptor is an adult with Crohn's disease. Some clones in this sample may be carry-over from other donors' samples. The chain employs TRBV6-1 and TRBJ2-2; 13 bases agree with TRBD2. Sequencing used CD4+ T cells from ileum. The DNA of the CDR3 is TGTGCCAGCAGTGAAGCTAGAACTAGCGGGAGGGTCGCCGGGGAGCTGTTTTTT. Encoded protein: CASSEARTSGRVAGELFF.